This T cell receptor beta chain is from a study of blood T cells in healthy people across ages. General study results and limits: What prevented conclusive comparison of naive and antigen-experienced cells was that PBMCs were unsorted. Strong correlation existed between TCR beta diversity and naive T cell percentage.

CDR3 size: 15 residues. The germline CDR1 and CDR2 sequences are SGHNT and YENEEA. V shed 8 bases, J shed 4 bases, and the junction held 7 bases outside the gene matches. Comments on this clonotype: The antigen is not known.

A J-beta primer mix and a sample-barcoded 5' primer were used in a second PCR of roughly 7 to 12 cycles. MiXCR was run by TCRdb on the 5' RACE reads, yielding one entry per CDR3 protein. The sample gives about 1.6 million distinct CDR3 sequences, about 35% of which show up once; 10% to 12% is in the top ten. The sample consisted of blood. The genes are TRBV11-3 and TRBJ2-1, with 11 positions matching TRBD2. The TCR sequence derives from a woman between 25 and 40 years old in good health. The CDR3 sequence is CASGIAGGSYNEQFF. Here the CDR3 DNA reads TGTGCCAGCGGAATAGCGGGAGGGTCTTACAATGAGCAGTTCTTC.